A selection of T cell receptor beta chains follows, all from one sample in a study of blood T cell repertoires in COVID-19. Some clones are missing from TCRdb's copy, which holds only in-frame ones; the method was immunoSEQ multiplex PCR. The data show 50,000 to 70,000 clones, about 91% seen once. Sequences were obtained from peripheral blood. These TCRs come from a man in his sixties with acute or convalescent COVID-19. CDR3s include the opening cysteine and the closing phenylalanine or tryptophan. The D gene is left open where the match is weak. Clone size is not always given. Where it is, it says once, few, many or a class for expanded clones.

CDR3 length	V gene	J gene	D gene	clone size	CDR3 protein	CDR3 DNA
12	TRBV7-2	TRBJ1-2	TRBD1	-	CASRTGGYGYTF	TGTGCCAGCAGGACAGGGGGCTATGGCTACACCTTC
15	TRBV15	TRBJ1-1	TRBD1	-	CATSRPGQLNTEAFF	TGTGCCACCAGCAGACCGGGACAGCTGAACACTGAAGCTTTCTTT
15	TRBV4-2	TRBJ1-4	TRBD1	-	CASSQESGGGEKLFF	TGTGCCAGCAGCCAAGAGTCAGGGGGCGGTGAAAAACTGTTTTTT
14	TRBV2	TRBJ1-2	TRBD1	-	CASREQGANYGYTF	TGTGCCAGCAGAGAACAGGGGGCAAACTATGGCTACACCTTC
13	TRBV4-2	TRBJ2-7	-	-	CASGAQAHDEQYF	TGTGCCAGCGGGGCCCAGGCCCACGACGAGCAGTACTTC
17	TRBV14	TRBJ2-6	TRBD1	-	CASSQPTGEAGANVLTF	TGTGCCAGCAGCCAACCGACAGGGGAAGCTGGGGCCAACGTCCTGACTTTC
17	TRBV7-3	TRBJ2-1	TRBD1	once	CASSKYTGGNLYNEQFF	TGTGCCAGCAGCAAATATACAGGGGGCAACTTATACAATGAGCAGTTCTTC
14	TRBV19	TRBJ2-2	TRBD2	-	CASGGLAATGELFF	TGTGCCAGCGGGGGACTAGCTGCGACCGGGGAGCTGTTTTTT
16	TRBV6-5	TRBJ2-1	TRBD2	-	CASSSLTSGRTNEQFF	TGTGCCAGCAGTTCCCTGACTAGCGGGAGAACCAATGAGCAGTTCTTC
13	TRBV24-1	TRBJ2-1	-	-	CATSDTGYNEQFF	TGTGCCACCAGTGACACAGGATACAATGAGCAGTTCTTC
12	TRBV28	TRBJ2-7	-	-	CATLGVSYEQYF	TGTGCCACCCTAGGGGTCTCCTACGAGCAGTACTTC
14	TRBV5-1	TRBJ2-2	TRBD1	once	CASSLGTGAGELFF	TGCGCCAGCAGCTTAGGGACAGGAGCCGGGGAGCTGTTTTTT
16	TRBV7-9	TRBJ2-5	TRBD1	-	CASSLTGTGAEETQYF	TGTGCCAGCAGCTTGACCGGGACAGGGGCTGAAGAGACCCAGTACTTC
13	TRBV18	TRBJ2-1	-	-	CASSPPGSNEQFF	TGTGCCAGCTCACCGCCGGGGTCGAATGAGCAGTTCTTC
15	TRBV28	TRBJ2-7	-	-	CASSPSWQRGYEQYF	TGTGCCAGCAGTCCCTCCTGGCAGAGAGGATACGAGCAGTACTTC
18	TRBV28	TRBJ2-6	-	-	CASSRPQGTTVGANVLTF	TGTGCCAGCAGTCGACCTCAGGGTACAACGGTTGGGGCCAACGTCCTGACTTTC
15	TRBV11-2	TRBJ1-2	-	-	CAIITGGADGYGYTF	TGTGCCATTATTACGGGAGGGGCAGATGGCTATGGCTACACCTTC
16	TRBV5-1	TRBJ2-1	TRBD2	-	CASSFRGGRDRNEQFF	TGCGCCAGCAGCTTTCGGGGCGGGAGGGATAGGAATGAGCAGTTCTTC
15	TRBV5-1	TRBJ2-3	TRBD2	-	CASSGTLAGTDTQYF	TGCGCCAGCTCAGGGACCCTAGCGGGCACAGATACGCAGTATTTT
13	TRBV5-4	TRBJ1-4	-	-	CASSFGGNEKLFF	TGTGCCAGCAGCTTCGGGGGGAATGAAAAACTGTTTTTT
15	TRBV9	TRBJ2-1	TRBD1	-	CASSSRDRVVSEQFF	TGTGCCAGCAGCAGCCGGGACAGGGTCGTAAGTGAGCAGTTCTTC
14	TRBV13	TRBJ1-3	-	-	CASSLGNSGNTIYF	TGTGCCAGCAGCCTAGGCAACTCTGGAAACACCATATATTTT
15	TRBV19	TRBJ1-4	-	-	CASSIDARINEKLFF	TGTGCCAGTAGTATAGACGCGAGGATTAATGAAAAACTGTTTTTT
13	TRBV15	TRBJ1-1	TRBD1	-	CATSRRTGYKAFF	TGTGCCACCAGCAGAAGGACAGGGTATAAAGCTTTCTTT
15	TRBV7-9	TRBJ2-1	TRBD2	-	CASSVSGTSVGEQFF	TGTGCCAGCAGCGTCTCCGGGACTAGCGTGGGTGAGCAGTTCTTC
15	TRBV5-6	TRBJ1-2	TRBD1	-	CASSSWTGVIYGYTF	TGTGCCAGCAGCTCCTGGACAGGGGTTATCTATGGCTACACCTTC
16	TRBV3-1/TRBV3-2	TRBJ2-7	TRBD2	-	CASSRRTSGRIGEQYF	TGTGCCAGCAGCCGCAGGACTAGCGGGAGGATCGGCGAGCAGTACTTC
15	TRBV9	TRBJ1-3	-	-	CASSERGSSGNTIYF	TGTGCCAGCAGCGAGAGAGGTTCCTCTGGAAACACCATATATTTT
18	TRBV9	TRBJ2-2	TRBD2	-	CASSATNSGAPNTGELFF	TGTGCCAGCAGCGCTACCAATAGCGGGGCCCCGAACACCGGGGAGCTGTTTTTT
13	TRBV30	TRBJ1-5	-	-	CAWSRQLNQPQHF	TGTGCCTGGAGTCGACAGCTCAATCAGCCCCAGCATTTT
19	TRBV20-1	TRBJ2-3	TRBD2	-	CSASGCSSGRVVSTDTQYF	TGCAGTGCCAGTGGGTGTTCTAGCGGGAGGGTAGTCAGCACAGATACGCAGTATTTT
17	TRBV10-2	TRBJ2-2	TRBD1	few	CASSDSRDRGRTGELFF	TGCGCCAGCAGTGACTCCCGGGACAGGGGGCGGACCGGGGAGCTGTTTTTT
13	TRBV2	TRBJ1-5	TRBD1	-	CASSPQGGQPQHF	TGTGCCAGCAGTCCCCAGGGGGGACAGCCCCAGCATTTT
13	TRBV6-5	TRBJ2-7	-	-	CASSQGPSYEQYF	TGTGCCAGCAGTCAGGGGCCCTCCTACGAGCAGTACTTC
15	TRBV7-9	TRBJ2-1	TRBD2	-	CASSLVSGRSNEQFF	TGTGCCAGCAGCTTAGTATCCGGGAGGTCAAATGAGCAGTTCTTC
13	TRBV24-1	TRBJ1-2	TRBD1	once	CATSGTGNYGYTF	TGTGCCACCAGTGGGACAGGGAACTATGGCTACACCTTC
15	TRBV19	TRBJ1-5	-	once	CASSIWGQSNQPQHF	TGTGCCAGTAGTATTTGGGGGCAAAGCAATCAGCCCCAGCATTTT
15	TRBV4-2	TRBJ2-2	-	-	CASSQAGSNTGELFF	TGTGCCAGCAGCCAAGCAGGGTCGAACACCGGGGAGCTGTTTTTT
18	TRBV5-1	TRBJ2-6	TRBD2	-	CASSLTSGWFSGANVLTF	TGCGCCAGCAGCTTGACTAGCGGGTGGTTCTCTGGGGCCAACGTCCTGACTTTC
14	TRBV18	TRBJ1-1	TRBD1	-	CASSPGQGATEAFF	TGTGCCAGCTCACCGGGACAGGGGGCTACTGAAGCTTTCTTT